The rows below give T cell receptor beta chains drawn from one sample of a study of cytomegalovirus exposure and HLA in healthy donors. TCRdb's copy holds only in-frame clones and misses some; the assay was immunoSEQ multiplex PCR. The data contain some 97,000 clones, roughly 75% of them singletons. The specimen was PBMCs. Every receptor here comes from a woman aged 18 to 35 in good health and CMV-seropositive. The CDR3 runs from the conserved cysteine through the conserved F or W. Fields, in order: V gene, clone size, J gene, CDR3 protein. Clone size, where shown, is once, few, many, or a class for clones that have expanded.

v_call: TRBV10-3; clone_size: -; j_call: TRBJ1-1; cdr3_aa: CAISGYPKGLPKGAFF
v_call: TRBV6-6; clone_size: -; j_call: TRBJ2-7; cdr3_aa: CASSSDRPFGYEQYF
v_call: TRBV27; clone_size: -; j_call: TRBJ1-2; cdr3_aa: CASSLYKGTGDGYTF
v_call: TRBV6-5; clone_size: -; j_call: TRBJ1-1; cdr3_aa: CASTPPGGGTEAFF
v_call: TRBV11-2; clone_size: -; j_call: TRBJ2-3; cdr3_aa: CASREGLRFDTQYF
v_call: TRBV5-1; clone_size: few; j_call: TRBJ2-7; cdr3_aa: CASSLATSGRVNEQYF
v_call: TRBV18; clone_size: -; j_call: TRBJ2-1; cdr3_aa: CASSPPHQGISEQFF
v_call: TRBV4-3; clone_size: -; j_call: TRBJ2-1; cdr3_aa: CASSQIAGGDEQFF
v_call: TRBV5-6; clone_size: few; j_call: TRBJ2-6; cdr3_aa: CASSLGVSSGANVLTF
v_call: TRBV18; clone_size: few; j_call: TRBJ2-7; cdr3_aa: CASSPRGTSGNEQYF
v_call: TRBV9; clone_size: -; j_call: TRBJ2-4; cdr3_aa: CASSVEGGENIQYF
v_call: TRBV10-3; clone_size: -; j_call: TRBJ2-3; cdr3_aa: CAINLGGKGTDTQYF
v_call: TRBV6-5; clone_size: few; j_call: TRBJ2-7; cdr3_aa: CASSGQAQGPYEQYF
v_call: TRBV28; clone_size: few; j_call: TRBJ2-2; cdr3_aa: CASSLWWSSGRASNTGELFF
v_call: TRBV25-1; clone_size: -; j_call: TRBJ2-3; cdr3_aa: CASSPASGSGTDTQYF
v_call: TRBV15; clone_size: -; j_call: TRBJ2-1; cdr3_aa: CATSRDLPGTSIEQFF
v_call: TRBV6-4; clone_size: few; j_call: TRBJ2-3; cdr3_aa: CASSDSSGFSTDTQYF
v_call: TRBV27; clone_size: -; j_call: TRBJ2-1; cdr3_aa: CASSLSRGQSYNEQFF
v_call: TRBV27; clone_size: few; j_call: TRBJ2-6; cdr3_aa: CASASAGAYSGANVLTF
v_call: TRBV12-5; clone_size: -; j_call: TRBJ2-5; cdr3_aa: CASGLVGQAGETQYF
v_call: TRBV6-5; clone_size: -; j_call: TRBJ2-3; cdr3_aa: CASIQGGTDTQYF
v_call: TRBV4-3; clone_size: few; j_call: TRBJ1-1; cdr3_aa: CASSQDFGLNTEAFF
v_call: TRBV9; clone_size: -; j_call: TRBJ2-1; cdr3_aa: CASSVASGAYNEQFF
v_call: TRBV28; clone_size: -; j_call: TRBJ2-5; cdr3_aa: CASSWLAERQETQYF
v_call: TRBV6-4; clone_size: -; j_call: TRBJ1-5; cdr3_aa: CASSTGADAQPQHF
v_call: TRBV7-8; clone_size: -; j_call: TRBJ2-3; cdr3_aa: CASRPPWGGRTDTQYF
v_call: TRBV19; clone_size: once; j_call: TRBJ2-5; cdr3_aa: CASTPSPTNPAQYF
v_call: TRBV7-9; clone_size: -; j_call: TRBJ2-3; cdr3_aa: CASSLAGGTDTQYF
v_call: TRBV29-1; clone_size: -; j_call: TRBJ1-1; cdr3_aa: CSVEQGASEAFF
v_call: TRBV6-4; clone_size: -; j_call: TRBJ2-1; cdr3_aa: CASSVGQGWDEQFF
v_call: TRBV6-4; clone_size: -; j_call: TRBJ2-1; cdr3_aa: CASSDEGTHNEQFF
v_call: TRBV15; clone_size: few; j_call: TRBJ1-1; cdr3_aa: CATSRIGWGMNTEAFF
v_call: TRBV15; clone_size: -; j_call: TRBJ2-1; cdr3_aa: CATYSPGLAGVSYNEQFF
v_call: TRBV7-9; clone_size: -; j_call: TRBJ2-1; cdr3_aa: CASSLRWQGADEQFF
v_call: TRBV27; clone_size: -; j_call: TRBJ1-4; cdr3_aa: CASSLRQGPNEKLFF
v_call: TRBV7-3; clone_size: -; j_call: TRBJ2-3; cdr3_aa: CASSLGGADTQYF
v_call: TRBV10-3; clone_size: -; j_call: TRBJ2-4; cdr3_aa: CAIAELAGEGAKNIQYF
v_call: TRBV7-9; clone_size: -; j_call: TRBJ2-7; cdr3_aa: CASSLALVAGGEQYF